This T cell receptor (beta chain) originates from a study of OX40 agonist ivuxolimab in advanced cancers. For the study at large: Partial response was recorded in three patients: one hepatocellular carcinoma and two cutaneous melanoma cases.

Blood was sampled at baseline, cycle 4 day 1, and cycle 7 day 1. Clones were read by immunoSEQ multiplex PCR, and TCRdb kept only the in-frame ones, dropping some. Of just under 95,000 clones detected, around 86% appear once; the ten largest clones hold under 0.35%. The CDR3 has 13 residues. Germline CDR1 reads MNHNS; CDR2 reads SASEGT. V gave up 4 bases and J gave up 3 bases, with 7 bases separating them. General study points: Nonresponders included some who also had low normalized T-cell clonal expansion. In CD8+ T cells, expanded clones were on average more numerous than in CD4+.

As to this clone: Its antigen is still unknown.

The sequencing here drew on CD4+ or CD8+ T cells sorted from blood, taken in a trial of the OX40 agonist ivuxolimab. The J gene is TRBJ1-5, the V gene TRBV6-1; no definite D call. This receptor was obtained from an adult with an advanced solid tumor such as melanoma, head and neck, liver or kidney cancer. The CDR3 DNA reads TGTGCCAGCAGTGCGCGGTCCAATCAGCCCCAGCATTTT. Its translation is CASSARSNQPQHF.